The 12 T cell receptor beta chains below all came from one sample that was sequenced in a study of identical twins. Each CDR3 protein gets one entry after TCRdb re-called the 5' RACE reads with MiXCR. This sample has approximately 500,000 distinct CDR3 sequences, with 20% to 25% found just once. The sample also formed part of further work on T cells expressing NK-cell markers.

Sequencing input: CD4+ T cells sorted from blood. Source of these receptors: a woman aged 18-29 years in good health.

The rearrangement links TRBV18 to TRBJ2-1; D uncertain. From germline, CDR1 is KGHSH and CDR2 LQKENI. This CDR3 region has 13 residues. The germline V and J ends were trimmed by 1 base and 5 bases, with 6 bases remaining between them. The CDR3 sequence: CASSPRANNEQFF. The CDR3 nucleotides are TGTGCCAGCTCACCACGAGCAAACAATGAGCAGTTCTTC.

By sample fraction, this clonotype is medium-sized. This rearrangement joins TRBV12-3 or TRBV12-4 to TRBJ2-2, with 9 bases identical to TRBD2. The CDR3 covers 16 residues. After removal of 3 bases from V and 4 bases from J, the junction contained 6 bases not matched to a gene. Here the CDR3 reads CASSFGGGGVTGELFF. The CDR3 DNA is TGTGCCAGCAGTTTCGGCGGGGGGGGTGTCACCGGGGAGCTGTTTTTT.

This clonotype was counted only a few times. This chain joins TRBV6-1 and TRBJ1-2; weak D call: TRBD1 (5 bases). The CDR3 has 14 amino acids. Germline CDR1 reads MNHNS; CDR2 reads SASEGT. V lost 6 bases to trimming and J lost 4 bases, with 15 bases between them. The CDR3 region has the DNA TGTGCCAGCAGCCGGACTGACAGCCTCTATGGCTACACCTTC. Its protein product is CASSRTDSLYGYTF.

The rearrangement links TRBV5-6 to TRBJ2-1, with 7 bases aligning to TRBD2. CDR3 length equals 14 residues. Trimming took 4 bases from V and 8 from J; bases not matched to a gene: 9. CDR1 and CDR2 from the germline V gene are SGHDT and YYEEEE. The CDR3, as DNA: TGTGCCAGCAGCACCGGACTAGTTTTCGATGAGCAGTTCTTC. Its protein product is CASSTGLVFDEQFF. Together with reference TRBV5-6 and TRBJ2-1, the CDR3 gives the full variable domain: DAGVTQSPTHLIKTRGQQVTLRCSPKSGHDTVSWYQQALGQGPQFIFQYYEEEERQRGNFPDRFSGHQFPNYSSELNVNALLLGDSALYLCASSTGLVFDEQFFGPGTRLTVL.

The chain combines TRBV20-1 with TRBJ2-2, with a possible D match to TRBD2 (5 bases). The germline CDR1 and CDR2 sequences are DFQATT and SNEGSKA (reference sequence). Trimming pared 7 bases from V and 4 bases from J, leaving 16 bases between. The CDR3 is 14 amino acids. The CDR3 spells CSVRTGISTGELFF. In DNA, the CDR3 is TGCAGTGTCAGGACCGGGATTTCCACCGGGGAGCTGTTTTTT.

CDR3 sequence (DNA): TGTGCCAGCAGTTTCGGACAGGCTTTCGCCGGGGAGCTGTTTTTT. Translating gives CASSFGQAFAGELFF. The chain recombines TRBV12-3 or TRBV12-4 with TRBJ2-2; TRBD1 agrees at 7 bases. V lost 3 bases, J lost 6 bases, and 7 bases stayed unmatched. This CDR3 has 15 amino acids.

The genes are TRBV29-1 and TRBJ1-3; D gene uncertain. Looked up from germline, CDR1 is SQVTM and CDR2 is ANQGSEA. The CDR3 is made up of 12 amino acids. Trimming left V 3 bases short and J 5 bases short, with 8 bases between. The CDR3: CSVDATRNTIYF. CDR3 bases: TGCAGCGTTGACGCGACCCGAAACACCATATATTTT.

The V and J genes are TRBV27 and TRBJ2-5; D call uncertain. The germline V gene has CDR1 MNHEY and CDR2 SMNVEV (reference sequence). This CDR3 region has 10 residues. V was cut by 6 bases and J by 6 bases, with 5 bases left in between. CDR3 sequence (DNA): TGTGCCAGCAGCCCGCAGACCCAGTACTTC. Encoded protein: CASSPQTQYF.

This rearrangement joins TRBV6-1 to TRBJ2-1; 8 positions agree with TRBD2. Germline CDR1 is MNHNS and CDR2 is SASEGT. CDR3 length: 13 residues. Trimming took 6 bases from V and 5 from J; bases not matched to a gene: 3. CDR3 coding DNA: TGTGCCAGCAGGACTAGCGCACACAATGAGCAGTTCTTC. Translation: CASRTSAHNEQFF.

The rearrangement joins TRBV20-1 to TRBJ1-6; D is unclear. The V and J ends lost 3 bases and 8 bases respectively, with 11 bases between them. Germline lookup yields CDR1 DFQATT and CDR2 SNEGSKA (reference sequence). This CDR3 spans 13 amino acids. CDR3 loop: CSARGVQDSPLHF. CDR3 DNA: TGCAGTGCTAGGGGCGTGCAGGATTCACCCCTCCACTTT.

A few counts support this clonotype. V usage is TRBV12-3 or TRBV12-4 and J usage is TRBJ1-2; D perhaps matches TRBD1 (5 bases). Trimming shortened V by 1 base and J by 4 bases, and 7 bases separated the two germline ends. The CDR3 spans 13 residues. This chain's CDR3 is CASSLDGTYGYTF. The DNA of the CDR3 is TGTGCCAGCAGTTTAGATGGGACCTATGGCTACACCTTC.

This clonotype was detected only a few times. This CDR3 reads CAIAPSGANVLTF. The CDR3 region has the DNA TGTGCCATCGCGCCCTCTGGGGCCAACGTCCTGACTTTC. The chain has TRBV24-1 and TRBJ2-6; D not certain. CDR1 and CDR2 from the germline V gene are KGHDR and SFDVKD. The V end lost 11 bases, the J end lost 0 bases, and 7 bases lay between the germline ends. This CDR3 contains 13 residues.